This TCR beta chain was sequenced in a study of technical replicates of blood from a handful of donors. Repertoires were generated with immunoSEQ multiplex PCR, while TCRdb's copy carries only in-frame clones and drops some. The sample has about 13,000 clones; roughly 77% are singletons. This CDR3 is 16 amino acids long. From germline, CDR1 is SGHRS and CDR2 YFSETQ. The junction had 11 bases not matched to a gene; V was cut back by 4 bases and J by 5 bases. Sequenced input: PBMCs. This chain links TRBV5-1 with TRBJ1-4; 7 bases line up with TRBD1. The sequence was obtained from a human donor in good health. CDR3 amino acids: CASSRQGGMENEKLFF. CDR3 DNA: TGCGCCAGCAGCCGACAGGGAGGAATGGAGAATGAAAAACTGTTTTTT.